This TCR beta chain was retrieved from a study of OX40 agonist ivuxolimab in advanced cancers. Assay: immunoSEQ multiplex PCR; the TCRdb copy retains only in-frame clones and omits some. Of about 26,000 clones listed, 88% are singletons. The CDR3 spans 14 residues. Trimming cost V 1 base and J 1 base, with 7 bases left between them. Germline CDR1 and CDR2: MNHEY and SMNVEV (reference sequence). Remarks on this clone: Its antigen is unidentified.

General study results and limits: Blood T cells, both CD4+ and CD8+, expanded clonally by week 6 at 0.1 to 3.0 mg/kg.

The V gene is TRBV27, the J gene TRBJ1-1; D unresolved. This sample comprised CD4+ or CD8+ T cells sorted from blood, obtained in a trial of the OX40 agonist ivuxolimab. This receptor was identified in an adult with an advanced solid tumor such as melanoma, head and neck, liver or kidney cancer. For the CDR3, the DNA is TGTGCCAGCAGTTTATTGGGCCAGAACACTGAAGCTTTCTTT. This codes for CASSLLGQNTEAFF.